This T cell receptor beta chain was obtained from a study of molecular identifiers for immune sequencing clone quantification. Study overall: Replicate RNA came from 20,000 or 100,000 naive CD8 cells and was split five ways, and four parts were sequenced. The study, taken as a whole, reports: For effector cells, clones above 20 RNA copies held over 99% of molecules; for naive cells, under 1%. Shared barcodes on identical TCR molecules could underestimate the sizes of highly expanded clones.

This clonotype was detected many times. Its target is not known. Bulk TCR library preparation followed previously described methods with listed TCR primers. MiXCR, run by TCRdb on the PCR reads, gives a single entry per CDR3 protein. Of around 300,000 distinct CDR3 sequences listed, roughly a quarter are singletons. The CDR3 totals 15 residues. CDR1 SEHNR and CDR2 FQNEAQ come from the germline V gene (reference sequence). Trimming shortened V by 1 base and J by 5 bases, and 12 bases separated the two germline ends. The sequence was collected from a human donor in good health. Some libraries in this study had Jurkat cell RNA spiked in. The chain has TRBV7-9 and TRBJ2-1, with a possible D match to TRBD2 (6 bases). Sample: naive CD8+ T cells from blood, with Jurkat cell RNA spiked in. Subset indicated: FACS-sorted CD8+CD4-CCR7+CD45RA+ naive T cells. CDR3 sequence (DNA): TGTGCCAGCAGCTTAGGGGCTAGCGCCCACAATGAGCAGTTCTTC. This sequence encodes CASSLGASAHNEQFF.